These T cell receptor beta chains were read from a single sample in a study of T-cell reconstitution after alpha-beta-depleted transplantation in children. TCRdb ran MiXCR on the PCR reads and lists one entry per CDR3 protein. The data contain about 980,000 distinct CDR3 sequences, around 30% of them singletons. Material: PBMCs, mostly from graft donor cells, obtained 360 days after TCRalphabeta/CD19-depleted stem cell transplant. All receptors come from a boy younger than two who had a stem cell transplant for SCID, so the T cells may come from the graft donor. Each CDR3 is given with its conserved first and last residue. D genes are given only for firm matches. Size values are once, few and many counts, or a class for expanded clones, and some rows have none.

d_gene: TRBD1
v_gene: TRBV3-1
j_gene: TRBJ2-3
abundance: NA
CDR3aa: CASSSTGGNTDTQYF
CDR3nt: TGTGCCAGCAGCAGCACAGGGGGGAACACAGATACGCAGTATTTT

d_gene: NA
v_gene: TRBV3-1
j_gene: TRBJ2-1
abundance: NA
CDR3aa: CASSQVAGLSSNEQFF
CDR3nt: TGTGCCAGCAGCCAAGTTGCGGGACTTAGCTCCAATGAGCAGTTCTTC

d_gene: TRBD1
v_gene: TRBV28
j_gene: TRBJ2-5
abundance: NA
CDR3aa: CASNQGDQETQYF
CDR3nt: TGTGCCAGCAACCAGGGGGACCAAGAGACCCAGTACTTC

d_gene: NA
v_gene: TRBV3-1
j_gene: TRBJ2-4
abundance: NA
CDR3aa: CASSQDRVGAKNIQYF
CDR3nt: TGTGCCAGCAGCCAAGATCGGGTAGGGGCCAAAAACATTCAGTACTTC

d_gene: TRBD2
v_gene: TRBV5-1
j_gene: TRBJ2-3
abundance: NA
CDR3aa: CASSLDGGVLTDTQYF
CDR3nt: TGCGCCAGCAGCTTGGACGGGGGGGTACTCACAGATACGCAGTATTTT

d_gene: TRBD1
v_gene: TRBV7-9
j_gene: TRBJ2-3
abundance: NA
CDR3aa: CASSSITGADTQYF
CDR3nt: TGTGCCAGCAGCTCCATAACAGGGGCAGATACGCAGTATTTT

d_gene: NA
v_gene: TRBV20-1
j_gene: TRBJ2-5
abundance: NA
CDR3aa: CSVHQETQYF
CDR3nt: TGCAGTGTCCACCAAGAGACCCAGTACTTC

d_gene: TRBD1
v_gene: TRBV7-2
j_gene: TRBJ1-2
abundance: NA
CDR3aa: CASSLRSDRNYGYTF
CDR3nt: TGTGCCAGCAGCTTACGGTCGGACAGGAACTATGGCTACACCTTC

d_gene: TRBD2
v_gene: TRBV4-1
j_gene: TRBJ2-2
abundance: few
CDR3aa: CASSQVTGGNTGELFF
CDR3nt: TGCGCCAGCAGCCAAGTTACGGGGGGGAACACCGGGGAGCTGTTTTTT

d_gene: TRBD2
v_gene: TRBV3-1
j_gene: TRBJ2-5
abundance: NA
CDR3aa: CASSQVAGGLETQYF
CDR3nt: TGTGCCAGCAGCCAAGTAGCGGGGGGGCTGGAGACCCAGTACTTC

d_gene: NA
v_gene: TRBV12-3/TRBV12-4
j_gene: TRBJ1-2
abundance: NA
CDR3aa: CASSLVNSAYGYTF
CDR3nt: TGTGCCAGCAGTTTAGTAAACAGCGCCTATGGCTACACCTTC

d_gene: NA
v_gene: TRBV9
j_gene: TRBJ1-1
abundance: NA
CDR3aa: CASSVGEGGNTEAFF
CDR3nt: TGTGCCAGCAGCGTAGGAGAGGGTGGGAACACTGAAGCTTTCTTT

d_gene: TRBD2
v_gene: TRBV7-6
j_gene: TRBJ2-2
abundance: few
CDR3aa: CASSVSGGSNTGELFF
CDR3nt: TGTGCCAGCAGCGTCAGCGGGGGGTCGAACACCGGGGAGCTGTTTTTT

d_gene: NA
v_gene: TRBV15
j_gene: TRBJ1-2
abundance: few
CDR3aa: CATPGRHHYGYTF
CDR3nt: TGTGCCACCCCCGGGAGGCACCACTATGGCTACACCTTC

d_gene: NA
v_gene: TRBV20-1
j_gene: TRBJ2-2
abundance: few
CDR3aa: CSARKGRYTGELFF
CDR3nt: TGCAGTGCTAGAAAGGGACGGTACACCGGGGAGCTGTTTTTT

d_gene: TRBD2
v_gene: TRBV5-1
j_gene: TRBJ2-1
abundance: few
CDR3aa: CASSYLAGDEQFF
CDR3nt: TGCGCCAGCAGCTATCTAGCGGGGGATGAGCAGTTCTTC

d_gene: NA
v_gene: TRBV11-1
j_gene: TRBJ2-3
abundance: many
CDR3aa: CASSPGRTDTQYF
CDR3nt: TGTGCCAGCAGCCCAGGACGCACAGATACGCAGTATTTT

d_gene: NA
v_gene: TRBV12-5
j_gene: TRBJ2-7
abundance: few
CDR3aa: CAGGLEQAPSYEQYF
CDR3nt: TGTGCTGGTGGTTTGGAACAGGCCCCCTCCTACGAGCAGTACTTC

d_gene: NA
v_gene: TRBV4-3
j_gene: TRBJ2-2
abundance: NA
CDR3aa: CASSQRHGPNTGELFF
CDR3nt: TGCGCCAGCAGCCAAAGACACGGGCCAAACACCGGGGAGCTGTTTTTT

d_gene: NA
v_gene: TRBV9
j_gene: TRBJ2-7
abundance: few
CDR3aa: CASSVGQGASYEQYF
CDR3nt: TGTGCCAGCAGCGTAGGTCAGGGCGCCTCCTACGAGCAGTACTTC

d_gene: TRBD1
v_gene: TRBV7-2
j_gene: TRBJ2-2
abundance: NA
CDR3aa: CASSFRDRVGELFF
CDR3nt: TGTGCCAGCAGCTTTCGGGACAGGGTAGGGGAGCTGTTTTTT

d_gene: NA
v_gene: TRBV12-3/TRBV12-4
j_gene: TRBJ2-1
abundance: NA
CDR3aa: CASSKGGVEQFF
CDR3nt: TGTGCCAGCAGTAAGGGGGGAGTGGAGCAGTTCTTC

d_gene: TRBD1
v_gene: TRBV18
j_gene: TRBJ1-5
abundance: NA
CDR3aa: CASSSTGESQPQHF
CDR3nt: TGTGCCAGCTCATCCACAGGGGAAAGTCAGCCCCAGCATTTT

d_gene: NA
v_gene: TRBV7-2
j_gene: TRBJ2-1
abundance: NA
CDR3aa: CASSLNTHNEQFF
CDR3nt: TGTGCCAGCAGCTTAAACACCCACAATGAGCAGTTCTTC

d_gene: TRBD1
v_gene: TRBV28
j_gene: TRBJ1-5
abundance: NA
CDR3aa: CASSLQRTGDQPQHF
CDR3nt: TGTGCCAGCAGTTTACAGAGGACAGGGGATCAGCCCCAGCATTTT

d_gene: NA
v_gene: TRBV11-1
j_gene: TRBJ1-3
abundance: NA
CDR3aa: CASSPYANRYSSGNTIYF
CDR3nt: TGTGCCAGCAGCCCCTACGCCAACAGGTATAGCTCTGGAAACACCATATATTTT

d_gene: NA
v_gene: TRBV4-1
j_gene: TRBJ2-2
abundance: few
CDR3aa: CASSQVGGGKDGELFF
CDR3nt: TGCGCCAGCAGCCAAGTGGGTGGGGGGAAAGACGGGGAGCTGTTTTTT

d_gene: NA
v_gene: TRBV29-1
j_gene: TRBJ2-4
abundance: few
CDR3aa: CSVWAPSLGRLAKNIQYF
CDR3nt: TGCAGCGTTTGGGCCCCCTCCCTGGGGAGACTAGCCAAAAACATTCAGTACTTC